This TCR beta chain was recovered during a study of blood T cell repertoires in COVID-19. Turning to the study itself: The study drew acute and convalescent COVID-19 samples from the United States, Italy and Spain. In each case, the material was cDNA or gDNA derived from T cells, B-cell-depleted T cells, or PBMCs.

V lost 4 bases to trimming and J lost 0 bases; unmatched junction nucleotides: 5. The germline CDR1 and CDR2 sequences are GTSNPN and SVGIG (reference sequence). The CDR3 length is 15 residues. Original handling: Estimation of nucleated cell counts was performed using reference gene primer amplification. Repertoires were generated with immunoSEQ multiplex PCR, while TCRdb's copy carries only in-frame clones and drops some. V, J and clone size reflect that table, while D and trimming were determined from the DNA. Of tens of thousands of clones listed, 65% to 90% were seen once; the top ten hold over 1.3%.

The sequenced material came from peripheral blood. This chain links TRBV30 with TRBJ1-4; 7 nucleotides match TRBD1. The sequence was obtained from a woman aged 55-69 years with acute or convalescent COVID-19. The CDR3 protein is CAWKTGTATNEKLFF. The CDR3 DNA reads TGTGCCTGGAAGACAGGGACCGCAACTAATGAAAAACTGTTTTTT.